One sample yielded the 5 T cell receptor beta chains listed below, sequenced in a study of post-analysis software for immune sequencing data. Study-level results: A handful of TRBV segments, including TRBV5-6, TRBV5-1 and TRBV20-1, were more frequent in patients than controls.

Prepared TCR beta cDNA libraries contained unique molecular identifiers. TCRdb used MiXCR to reprocess the PCR reads, holding one entry per CDR3 protein. Of some 690,000 distinct CDR3 sequences in the sample, less than 35% were seen once. Their antigen targets remain unknown. Sequencing was performed on blood. All receptors come from a girl between 10 and 17 years old with multiple sclerosis.

The V and J genes are TRBV6-2 or TRBV6-3 and TRBJ2-5; D perhaps matches TRBD1 (5 bases). V dropped 4 bases and J dropped 5 bases, with 14 bases sitting between them. This CDR3 is 14 amino acids long. From germline, CDR1 is MNHEY and CDR2 SVGEGT. CDR3 sequence (DNA): TGTGCCAGCAGTTCGGGCAGGGTCGGGGAGACCCAGTACTTC. Translated, it gives CASSSGRVGETQYF.

This sequence joins TRBV20-1 and TRBJ2-5; D may correspond to TRBD1 or TRBD2 (5 bases each). In germline, CDR1 is DFQATT, CDR2 SNEGSKA (reference sequence). This CDR3 has 12 amino acids. Trimming shortened V by 4 bases and J by 4 bases, and 10 bases separated the two germline ends. CDR3 loop: CSATGTRETQYF. In DNA form, the CDR3 reads TGCAGTGCTACCGGGACGAGAGAGACCCAGTACTTC.

The chain joins TRBV20-1 to TRBJ1-2, with a tentative D call TRBD1 (5 bases). Per the germline V gene, CDR1 is DFQATT and CDR2 is SNEGSKA (reference sequence). The V gene lost 5 bases and the J gene lost 2 bases, with 12 bases spanning the gap. The CDR3 sequence is 13 residues long. The CDR3 DNA sequence: TGCAGTGCTCGGGGACCGATGAACTATGGCTACACCTTC. It yields the protein CSARGPMNYGYTF.

This clonotype was counted at least ten times. The genes are TRBV20-1 and TRBJ2-1; 11 nucleotides match TRBD1. The CDR3 contains 13 residues. J gave up 8 bases and V 4 bases, and 4 bases lay outside the gene matches. Germline-derived CDR1 and CDR2 are DFQATT and SNEGSKA (reference sequence). The CDR3 sequence: CSATGQGAYEQFF. Written as DNA, the CDR3 is TGCAGTGCTACCGGACAGGGGGCTTATGAGCAGTTCTTC.

The CDR3 region has the DNA TGCAGTGCTCCGCTCTGGGACGCCTACAATGAGCAGTTCTTC. Its protein is CSAPLWDAYNEQFF. This rearrangement joins TRBV20-1 to TRBJ2-1; D might be TRBD1 or TRBD2, each matching 5 bases. The CDR3 has 14 residues. Germline values: CDR1 DFQATT, CDR2 SNEGSKA (reference sequence). V shed 5 bases and J shed 2 bases, with 13 bases lying between them.